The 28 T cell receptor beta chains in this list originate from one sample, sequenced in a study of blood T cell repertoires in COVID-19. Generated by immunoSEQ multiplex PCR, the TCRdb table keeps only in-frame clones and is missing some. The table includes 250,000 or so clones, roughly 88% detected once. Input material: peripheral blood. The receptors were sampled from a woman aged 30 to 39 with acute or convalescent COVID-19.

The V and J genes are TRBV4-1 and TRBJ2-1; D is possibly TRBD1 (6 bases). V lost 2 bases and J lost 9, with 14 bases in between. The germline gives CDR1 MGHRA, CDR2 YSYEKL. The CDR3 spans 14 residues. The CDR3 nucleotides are TGCGCCAGCAGCCAAAAAACTCAGGGGCTTGAGCAGTTCTTC. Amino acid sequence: CASSQKTQGLEQFF.

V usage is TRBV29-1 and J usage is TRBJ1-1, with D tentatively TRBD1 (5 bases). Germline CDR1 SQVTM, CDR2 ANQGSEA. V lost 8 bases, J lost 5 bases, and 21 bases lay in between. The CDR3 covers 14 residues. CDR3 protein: CSTYGGGIGTEAFF. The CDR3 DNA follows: TGCAGCACCTACGGGGGGGGAATAGGGACTGAAGCTTTCTTT.

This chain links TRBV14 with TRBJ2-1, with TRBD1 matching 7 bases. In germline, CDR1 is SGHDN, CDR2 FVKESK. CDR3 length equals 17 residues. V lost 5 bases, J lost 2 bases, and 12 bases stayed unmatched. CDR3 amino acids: CASSAHNRGSAYNEQFF. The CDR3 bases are TGTGCCAGCAGCGCCCATAACAGGGGAAGCGCCTACAATGAGCAGTTCTTC.

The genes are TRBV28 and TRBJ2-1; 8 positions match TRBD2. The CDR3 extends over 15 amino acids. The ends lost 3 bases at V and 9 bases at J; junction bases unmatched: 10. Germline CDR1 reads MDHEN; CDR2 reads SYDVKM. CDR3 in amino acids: CASSFVRRGGIEQFF. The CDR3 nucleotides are TGTGCCAGCAGTTTCGTTCGCCGGGGGGGAATTGAGCAGTTCTTC.

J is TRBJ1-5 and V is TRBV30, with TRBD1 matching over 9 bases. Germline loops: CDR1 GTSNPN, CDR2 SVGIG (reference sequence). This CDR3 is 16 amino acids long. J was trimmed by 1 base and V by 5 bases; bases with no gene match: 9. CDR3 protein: CAWEDRGRLSNQPQHF. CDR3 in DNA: TGTGCCTGGGAGGACAGGGGTCGTTTGAGCAATCAGCCCCAGCATTTT.

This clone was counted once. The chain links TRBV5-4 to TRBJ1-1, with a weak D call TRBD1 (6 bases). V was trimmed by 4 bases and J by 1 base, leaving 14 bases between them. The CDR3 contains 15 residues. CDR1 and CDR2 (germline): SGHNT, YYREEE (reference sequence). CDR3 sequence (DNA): TGTGCCAGCAGCCCCGGACCGGGACAGAACACTGAAGCTTTCTTT. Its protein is CASSPGPGQNTEAFF.

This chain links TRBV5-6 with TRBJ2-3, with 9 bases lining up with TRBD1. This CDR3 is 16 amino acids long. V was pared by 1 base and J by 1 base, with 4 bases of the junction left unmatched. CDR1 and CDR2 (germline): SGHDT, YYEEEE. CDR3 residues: CASSLRRQGGTDTQYF. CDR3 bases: TGTGCCAGCAGCTTGCGGCGACAGGGGGGCACAGATACGCAGTATTTT.

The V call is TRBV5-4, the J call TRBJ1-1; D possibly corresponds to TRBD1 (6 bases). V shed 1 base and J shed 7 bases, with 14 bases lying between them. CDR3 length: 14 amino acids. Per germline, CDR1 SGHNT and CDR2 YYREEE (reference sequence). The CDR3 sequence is CASSLSGGPHEAFF. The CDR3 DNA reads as TGTGCCAGCAGCTTGTCCGGGGGGCCACATGAAGCTTTCTTT.

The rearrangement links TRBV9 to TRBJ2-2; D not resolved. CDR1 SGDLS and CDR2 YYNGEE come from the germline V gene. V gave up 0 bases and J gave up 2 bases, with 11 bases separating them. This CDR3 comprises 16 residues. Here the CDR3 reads CASSVVGDSNTGELFF. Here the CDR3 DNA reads TGTGCCAGCAGCGTAGTTGGAGATTCTAACACCGGGGAGCTGTTTTTT.

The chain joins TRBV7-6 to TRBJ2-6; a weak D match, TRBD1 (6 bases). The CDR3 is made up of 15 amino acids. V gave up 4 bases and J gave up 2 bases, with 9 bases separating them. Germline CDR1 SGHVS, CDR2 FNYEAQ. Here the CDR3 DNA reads TGTGCCAGCAGCTACAGGGATGCTGGGGCCAACGTCCTGACTTTC. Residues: CASSYRDAGANVLTF.

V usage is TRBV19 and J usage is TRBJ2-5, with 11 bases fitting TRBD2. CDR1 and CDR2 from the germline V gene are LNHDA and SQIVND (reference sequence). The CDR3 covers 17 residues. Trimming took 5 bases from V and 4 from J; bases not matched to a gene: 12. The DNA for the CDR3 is TGTGCCAGTAGTCCGGCTAGCGGGAGGTTGAGTCGAGAGACCCAGTACTTC. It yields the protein CASSPASGRLSRETQYF.

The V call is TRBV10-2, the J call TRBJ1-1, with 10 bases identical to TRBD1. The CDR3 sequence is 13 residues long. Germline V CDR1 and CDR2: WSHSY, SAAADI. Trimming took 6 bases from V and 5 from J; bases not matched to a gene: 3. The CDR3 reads CASRGQGWTEAFF. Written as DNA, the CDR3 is TGCGCCAGCAGGGGACAGGGGTGGACTGAAGCTTTCTTT.

The CDR3 nucleotides are TGTGCCAGCAGTTACGAGACAGGGTCCAGCTACGAGCAGTACTTC. It specifies CASSYETGSSYEQYF. The gene calls are TRBV28 and TRBJ2-7, with TRBD1 matching 7 bases. The CDR3 totals 15 residues. J lost 3 bases, V lost 4 bases, and 9 bases had no gene match. CDR1 is MDHEN, CDR2 SYDVKM, per germline.

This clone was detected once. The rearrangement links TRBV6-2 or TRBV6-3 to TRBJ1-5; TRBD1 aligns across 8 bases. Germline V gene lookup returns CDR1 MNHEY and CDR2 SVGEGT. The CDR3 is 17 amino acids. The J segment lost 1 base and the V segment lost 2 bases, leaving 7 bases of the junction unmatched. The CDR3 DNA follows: TGTGCCAGCAGTTACGATAGGACAGGGATAAGCAATCAGCCCCAGCATTTT. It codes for CASSYDRTGISNQPQHF.

The CDR3 DNA follows: TGTGCCTGGAGTGTAAACTCTAATGAGCAGTTCTTC. The encoded protein is CAWSVNSNEQFF. The chain is built from TRBV30 and TRBJ2-1, with D unclear. Trimming left V 0 bases short and J 7 bases short, with 7 bases between. The CDR3 has 12 residues. CDR1 is GTSNPN, CDR2 SVGIG, per germline (reference sequence).

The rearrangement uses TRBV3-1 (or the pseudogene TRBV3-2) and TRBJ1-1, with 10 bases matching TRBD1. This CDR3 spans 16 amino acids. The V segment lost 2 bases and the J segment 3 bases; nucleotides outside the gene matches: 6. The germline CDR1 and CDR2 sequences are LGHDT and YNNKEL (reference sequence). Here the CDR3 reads CASSQRDRGWDTEAFF. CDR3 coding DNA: TGTGCCAGCAGCCAACGGGACAGGGGATGGGACACTGAAGCTTTCTTT.

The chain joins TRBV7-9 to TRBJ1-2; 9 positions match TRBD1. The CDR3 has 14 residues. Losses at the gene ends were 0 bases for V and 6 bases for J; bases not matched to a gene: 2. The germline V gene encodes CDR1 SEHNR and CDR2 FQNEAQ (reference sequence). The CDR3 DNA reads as TGTGCCAGCAGCTTAGCGGGGACAGGGAATGGCTACACCTTC. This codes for CASSLAGTGNGYTF.

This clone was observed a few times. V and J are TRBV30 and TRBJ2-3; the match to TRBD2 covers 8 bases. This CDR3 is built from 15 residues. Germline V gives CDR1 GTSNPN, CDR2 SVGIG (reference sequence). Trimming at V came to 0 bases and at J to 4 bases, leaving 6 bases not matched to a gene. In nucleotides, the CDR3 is TGTGCCTGGAGTGTTGGCGGGAGGCGTGCAGATACGCAGTATTTT. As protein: CAWSVGGRRADTQYF.

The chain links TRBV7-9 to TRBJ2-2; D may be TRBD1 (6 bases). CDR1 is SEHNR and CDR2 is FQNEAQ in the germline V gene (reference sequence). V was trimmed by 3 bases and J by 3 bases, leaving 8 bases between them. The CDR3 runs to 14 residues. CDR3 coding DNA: TGTGCCAGCAGCTTCAACAGGGACACCGGGGAGCTGTTTTTT. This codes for CASSFNRDTGELFF. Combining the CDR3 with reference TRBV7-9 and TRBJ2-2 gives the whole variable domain DTGVSQNPRHKITKRGQNVTFRCDPISEHNRLYWYRQTLGQGPEFLTYFQNEAQLEKSRLLSDRFSAERPKGSFSTLEIQRTEQGDSAMYLCASSFNRDTGELFFGEGSRLTVL.

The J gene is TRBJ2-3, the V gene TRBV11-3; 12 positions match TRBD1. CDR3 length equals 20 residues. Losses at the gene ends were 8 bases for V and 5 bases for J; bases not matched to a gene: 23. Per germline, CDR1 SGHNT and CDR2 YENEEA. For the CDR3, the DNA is TGTGCCAGCTCAATCCCCCCCCGACCGGGACAGGGGGCATTGAGAGATACGCAGTATTTT. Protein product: CASSIPPRPGQGALRDTQYF. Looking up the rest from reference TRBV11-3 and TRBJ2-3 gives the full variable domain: EAGVVQSPRYKIIEKKQPVAFWCNPISGHNTLYWYLQNLGQGPELLIRYENEEAVDDSQLPKDRFSAERLKGVDSTLKIQPAELGDSAVYLCASSIPPRPGQGALRDTQYFGPGTRLTVL.

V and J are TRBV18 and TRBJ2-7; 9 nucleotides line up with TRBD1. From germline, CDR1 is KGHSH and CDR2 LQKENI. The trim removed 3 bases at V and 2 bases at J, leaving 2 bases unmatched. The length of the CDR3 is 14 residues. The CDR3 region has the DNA TGTGCCAGCTCACCGACAGGGGGGGCCTACGAGCAGTACTTC. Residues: CASSPTGGAYEQYF.

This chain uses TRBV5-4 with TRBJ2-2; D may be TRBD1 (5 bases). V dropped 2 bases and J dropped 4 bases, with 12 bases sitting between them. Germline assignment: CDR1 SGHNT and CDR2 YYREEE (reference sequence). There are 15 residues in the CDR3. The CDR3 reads CASSFDQGGTGELFF. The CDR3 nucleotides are TGTGCCAGCAGCTTTGATCAGGGCGGCACCGGGGAGCTGTTTTTT.

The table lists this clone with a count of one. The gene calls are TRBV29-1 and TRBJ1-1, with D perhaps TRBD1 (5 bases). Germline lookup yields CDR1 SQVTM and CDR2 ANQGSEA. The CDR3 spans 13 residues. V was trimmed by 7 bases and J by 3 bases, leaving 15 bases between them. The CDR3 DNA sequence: TGCAGCGCCCAAAGGTCGGGGGACACTGAAGCTTTCTTT. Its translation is CSAQRSGDTEAFF.

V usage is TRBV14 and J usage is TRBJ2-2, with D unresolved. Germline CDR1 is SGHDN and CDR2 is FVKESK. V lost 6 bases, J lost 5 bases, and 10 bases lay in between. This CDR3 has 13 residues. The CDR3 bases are TGTGCCAGCAGTCGAGAAATGACCGGGGAGCTGTTTTTT. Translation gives CASSREMTGELFF.

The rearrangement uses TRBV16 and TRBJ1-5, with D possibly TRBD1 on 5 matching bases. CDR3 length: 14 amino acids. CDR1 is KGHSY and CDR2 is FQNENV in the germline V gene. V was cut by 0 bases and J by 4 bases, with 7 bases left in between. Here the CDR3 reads CASSQSGANQPQHF. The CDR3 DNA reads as TGTGCCAGCAGCCAATCTGGGGCAAATCAGCCCCAGCATTTT. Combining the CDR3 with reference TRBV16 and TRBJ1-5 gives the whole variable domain GEEVAQTPKHLVRGEGQKAKLYCAPIKGHSYVFWYQQVLKNEFKFLISFQNENVFDETGMPKERFSAKCLPNSPCSLEIQATKLEDSAVYFCASSQSGANQPQHFGDGTRLSIL.

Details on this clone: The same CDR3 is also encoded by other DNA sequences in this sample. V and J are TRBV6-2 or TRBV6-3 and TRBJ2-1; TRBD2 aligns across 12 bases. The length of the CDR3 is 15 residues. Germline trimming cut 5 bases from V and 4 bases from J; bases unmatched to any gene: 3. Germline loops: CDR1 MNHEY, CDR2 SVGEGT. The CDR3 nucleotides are TGTGCCAGCAGTACCGGGACTAGCGGGTACAATGAGCAGTTCTTC. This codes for CASSTGTSGYNEQFF.

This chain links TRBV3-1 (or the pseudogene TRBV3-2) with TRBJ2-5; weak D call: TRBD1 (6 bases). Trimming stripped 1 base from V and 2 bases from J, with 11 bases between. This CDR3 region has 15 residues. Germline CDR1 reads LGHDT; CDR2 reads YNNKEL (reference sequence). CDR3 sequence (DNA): TGTGCCAGCAGCCAAGGGGTCGACAGGCAAGAGACCCAGTACTTC. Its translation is CASSQGVDRQETQYF.

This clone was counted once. The CDR3 DNA reads TGTGCCTGGTCCTACAGGGCGACTAACTATGGCTACACCTTC. Translation gives CAWSYRATNYGYTF. The chain has TRBV30 and TRBJ1-2; tentative D call: TRBD1 (6 bases). The length of the CDR3 is 14 residues. The V gene's germline CDR1 is GTSNPN and CDR2 SVGIG (reference sequence). V gave up 5 bases and J gave up 0 bases, with 13 bases separating them.